The text below deals with one T cell receptor beta chain. Its target is not known. Germline and junction disagree at one end, which may indicate a read error. TCR beta cDNA came from approximately 490 ng total RNA, primed with a constant-region primer. Construction of TCR beta libraries relied on three successive nested multiplex PCR rounds employing slightly modified ARM-PCR. TCRdb fed the multiplex PCR reads into MiXCR, producing one record per CDR3 protein. The sample consists of 150,000 to 200,000 distinct CDR3 sequences, approximately 64% of them appearing once. Germline DNA was also extracted, with blood RNA taken from unsorted whole blood. The entry originates in a study of tumor-infiltrating lymphocytes in primary liver carcinoma. General study findings and limits: For tumor-adjacent and tumor-blood pairs, overlap was less than that seen for tumor region pairs. A significantly higher top-250-clone fraction was recorded for tumors than for blood (p = 0.039).

This TCR came from a woman aged 55-75 years with primary liver carcinoma and hepatitis B virus infection. The sequencing input was peripheral blood.

CDR3: CASSLPASYGYTF. In DNA, the CDR3 is TGTGCCAGCAGTTTGCCCGCTAGCTATGGTTACACCTTC. V gene TRBV12-3 or TRBV12-4 combines with J gene TRBJ1-2; D ambiguous. The CDR3 sequence is 13 residues long.